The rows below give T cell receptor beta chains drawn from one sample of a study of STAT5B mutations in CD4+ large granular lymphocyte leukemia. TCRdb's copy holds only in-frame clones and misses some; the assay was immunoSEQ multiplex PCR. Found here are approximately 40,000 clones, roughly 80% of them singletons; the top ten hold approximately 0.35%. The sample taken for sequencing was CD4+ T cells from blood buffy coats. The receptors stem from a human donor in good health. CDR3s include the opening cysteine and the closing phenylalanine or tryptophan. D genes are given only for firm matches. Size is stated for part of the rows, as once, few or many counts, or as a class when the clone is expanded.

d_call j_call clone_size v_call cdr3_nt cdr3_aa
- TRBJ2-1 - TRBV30 TGTGCCTGGAACCCCCTTTCTAAACACAATGAGCAGTTCTTC CAWNPLSKHNEQFF
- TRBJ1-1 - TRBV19 TGTGCCAGTAGTATGGGGTTTAACACTGAAGCTTTCTTT CASSMGFNTEAFF
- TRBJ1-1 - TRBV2 TGTGCAACCACAGGGTTGGGGATGAGGACTGAAGCTTTCTTT CATTGLGMRTEAFF
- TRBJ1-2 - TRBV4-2 TGTGCCAGCAGCCAAGAGGGGAACTATGGGGGTAGCTATGGCTACACCTTC CASSQEGNYGGSYGYTF
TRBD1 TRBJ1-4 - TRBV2 TGTGCCAGCAGTGTTGGGACAGAGCCCAATGAAAAACTGTTTTTT CASSVGTEPNEKLFF
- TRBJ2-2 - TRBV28 TGTGCCAGCAGCGGCGACAGCCACACCGGGGAGCTGTTTTTT CASSGDSHTGELFF
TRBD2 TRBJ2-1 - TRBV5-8 TGTGCCAGCAGCCCTAGGAGGGGGACTAGCACGAGCTCCTACAATGAGCAGTTCTTC CASSPRRGTSTSSYNEQFF
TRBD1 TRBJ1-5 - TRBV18 TGTGCCAGCTCCCTCGGACAGGATCAGCCCCAGCATTTT CASSLGQDQPQHF
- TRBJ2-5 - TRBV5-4 TGTGCCAGCAGCTTGGCCCAAGAGACCCAGTACTTC CASSLAQETQYF
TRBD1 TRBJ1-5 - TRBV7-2 TGTGCCAGCAGCAAGGACAGGGGGAATCAGCCCCAGCATTTT CASSKDRGNQPQHF
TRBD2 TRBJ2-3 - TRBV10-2 TGCGCCTCCTCTCCGGGAAGGGCTAGCGGGGCCCTAAGCACAGATACGCAGTATTTT CASSPGRASGALSTDTQYF
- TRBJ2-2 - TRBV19 TGTGCCAGTAGTGGGTGGGAGACAGCGAACACCGGGGAGCTGTTTTTT CASSGWETANTGELFF
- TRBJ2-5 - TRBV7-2 TGTGCCAGCAGCACCCCCAAAGAGACCCAGTACTTC CASSTPKETQYF
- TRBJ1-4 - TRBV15 TGTGCCACCAGCAGAGATGCTTCGGAGGTTGAAAAACTGTTTTTT CATSRDASEVEKLFF
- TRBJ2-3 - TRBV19 TGTGCCAGTAGCCCCGACTCTTATACGCAGTATTTT CASSPDSYTQYF
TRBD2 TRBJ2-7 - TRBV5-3 TGTGCCAGAAGCTATTGGGGACTAGATACCTACGAGCAGTACTTC CARSYWGLDTYEQYF
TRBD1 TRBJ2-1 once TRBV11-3 TGTGCCAGCAGCTTAGTCGACAGGGGTGAGCAGTTCTTC CASSLVDRGEQFF
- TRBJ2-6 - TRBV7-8 TGTGCCAGCAGCTTACCTGGGGCCAACGTCCTGACTTTC CASSLPGANVLTF
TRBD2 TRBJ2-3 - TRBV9 TGTGCCAGCAGCGTCGTGACTAGCGGGGGGGTAGGAGATACGCAGTATTTT CASSVVTSGGVGDTQYF
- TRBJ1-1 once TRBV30 TGTGCCTGGAGTGGGCCGATTTACACTGAAGCTTTCTTT CAWSGPIYTEAFF
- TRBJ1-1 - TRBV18 TGTGCCAGCTCACCACCTAATTGGCAGGTGAACACTGAAGCTTTCTTT CASSPPNWQVNTEAFF
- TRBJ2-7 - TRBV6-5 TGTGCCAGCAGTTACTCGGGGGATAGCGGCTTGGAGCAGTACTTC CASSYSGDSGLEQYF
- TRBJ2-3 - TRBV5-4 TGTGCCAGCCACACTAATGTGGTATCGGATACGCAGTATTTT CASHTNVVSDTQYF
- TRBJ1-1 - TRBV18 TGTGCCAGCTCACCCGGGGGAACAAACACTGAAGCTTTCTTT CASSPGGTNTEAFF
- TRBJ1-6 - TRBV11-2 TGTGCCAGCAGCTATCCCCAGGCTAGCTCCTATAATTCACCCCTCCACTTT CASSYPQASSYNSPLHF
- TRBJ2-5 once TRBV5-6 TGTGCCAGCAGCTTCGACGGGACCCAGTACTTC CASSFDGTQYF
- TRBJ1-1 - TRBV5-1 TGCGCCAGCAGCGTTGGGGTAGACACTGAAGCTTTCTTT CASSVGVDTEAFF
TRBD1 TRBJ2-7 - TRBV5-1 TGCGCCAGCAGCTTGGTGGACAGGGGTGACGAGCAGTACTTC CASSLVDRGDEQYF
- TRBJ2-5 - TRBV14 TGTGCCAGCAGCCGGGCAGGATTTGAGACCCAGTACTTC CASSRAGFETQYF
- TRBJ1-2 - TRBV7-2 TGTGCCAGCAGCCCGACGCAGGCCGGCTACACCTTC CASSPTQAGYTF
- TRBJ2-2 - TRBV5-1 TGCGCCAGCAGCTCCCATCCCGACAGGAGGGGGCGCACCGGGGAGCTGTTTTTT CASSSHPDRRGRTGELFF
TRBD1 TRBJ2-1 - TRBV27 TGTGCCAGCACTTCCCCCGGACAGGGAGGAGGCAATGAGCAGTTCTTC CASTSPGQGGGNEQFF
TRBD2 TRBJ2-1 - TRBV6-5 TGTGCCAGCAGTTACGTGAGACTAGCTAACAATGAGCAGTTCTTC CASSYVRLANNEQFF
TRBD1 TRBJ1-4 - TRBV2 TGTGCCAGCAGACCGGGACAGGGGGCAACTAATGAAAAACTGTTTTTT CASRPGQGATNEKLFF
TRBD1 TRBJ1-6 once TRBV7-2 TGTGCCAGCAGACCAGGGGGCTCCTATAATTCACCCCTCCACTTT CASRPGGSYNSPLHF
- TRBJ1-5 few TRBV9 TGTGCCAGCAGCGTAGCTCCCAATCAGCCCCAGCATTTT CASSVAPNQPQHF
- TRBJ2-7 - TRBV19 TGTGCCAGTAGTATACGGGGTCGGACGTTTGGCGAGCAGTACTTC CASSIRGRTFGEQYF
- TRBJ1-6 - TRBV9 TGTGCCAGCAGCGTGTCAAATTCACCCCTCCACTTT CASSVSNSPLHF
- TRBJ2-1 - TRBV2 TGTGCCAGCAGTCGGTGGGACACCTCCAATGAGCAGTTCTTC CASSRWDTSNEQFF
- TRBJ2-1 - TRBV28 TGTGCCAGCAGTTTTAGGCAGGGTCTACCTCGGTCGGTCCATACCTACAATGAGCAGTTCTTC CASSFRQGLPRSVHTYNEQFF
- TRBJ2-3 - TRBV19 TGTGCCAGTAGTAGAGGGGAAAGCACAGATACGCAGTATTTT CASSRGESTDTQYF
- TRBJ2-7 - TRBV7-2 TGTGCCAGCAGCTTAGATCCCCTTGTAAGCTACGAGCAGTACTTC CASSLDPLVSYEQYF
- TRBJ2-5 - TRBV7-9 TGTGCCAGCAGCTTAGCCTTAGACAGCCAAGAGACCCAGTACTTC CASSLALDSQETQYF
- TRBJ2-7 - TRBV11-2 TGTGCCAGCAGCCCGGACGGCTACGAGCAGTACTTC CASSPDGYEQYF
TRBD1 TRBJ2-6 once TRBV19 TGTGCCAGTAGTATGGACAGGAGGGCCAACGTCCTGACTTTC CASSMDRRANVLTF
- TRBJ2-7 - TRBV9 TGTGCCAGCAGCGTAGGTGGCAGGGCGTCCTACGAGCAGTACTTC CASSVGGRASYEQYF
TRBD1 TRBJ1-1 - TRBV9 TGTGCCAGCAGCCGTGCCGGGACAGGAGCTTTCTTT CASSRAGTGAFF
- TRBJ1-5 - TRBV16 TGTGCCAGCAGCCAATCCGGGACGTGGAATCAGCCCCAGCATTTT CASSQSGTWNQPQHF
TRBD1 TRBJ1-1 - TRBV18 TGTGCCAGCTCCGAATCAGGGGGGACCTTGAACACTGAAGCTTTCTTT CASSESGGTLNTEAFF